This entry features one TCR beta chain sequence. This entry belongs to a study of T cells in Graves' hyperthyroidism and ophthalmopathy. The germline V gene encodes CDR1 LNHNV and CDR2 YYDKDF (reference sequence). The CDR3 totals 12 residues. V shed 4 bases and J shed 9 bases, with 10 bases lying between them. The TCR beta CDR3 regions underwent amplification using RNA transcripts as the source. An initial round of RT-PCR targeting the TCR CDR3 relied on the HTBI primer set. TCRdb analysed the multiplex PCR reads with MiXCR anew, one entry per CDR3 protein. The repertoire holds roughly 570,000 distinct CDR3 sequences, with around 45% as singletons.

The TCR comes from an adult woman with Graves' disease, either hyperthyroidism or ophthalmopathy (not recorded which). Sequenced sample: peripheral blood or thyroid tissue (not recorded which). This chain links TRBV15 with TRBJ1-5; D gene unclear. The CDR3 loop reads CATSNGEWPQHF. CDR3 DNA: TGTGCCACCAGCAACGGCGAATGGCCCCAGCATTTT.